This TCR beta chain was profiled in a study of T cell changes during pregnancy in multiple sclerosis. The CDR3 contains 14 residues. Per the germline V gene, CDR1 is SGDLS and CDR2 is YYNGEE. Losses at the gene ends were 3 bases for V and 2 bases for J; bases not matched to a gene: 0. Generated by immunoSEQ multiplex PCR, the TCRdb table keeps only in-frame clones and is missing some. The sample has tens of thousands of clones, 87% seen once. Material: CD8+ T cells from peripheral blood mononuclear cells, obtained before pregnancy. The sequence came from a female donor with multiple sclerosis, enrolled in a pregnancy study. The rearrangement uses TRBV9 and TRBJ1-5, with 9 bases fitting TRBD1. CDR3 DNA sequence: TGTGCCAGCAGCGGGACAGGGGGCAATCAGCCCCAGCATTTT. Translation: CASSGTGGNQPQHF. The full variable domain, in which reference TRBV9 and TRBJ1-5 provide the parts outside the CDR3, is DSGVTQTPKHLITATGQRVTLRCSPRSGDLSVYWYQQSLDQGLQFLIQYYNGEERAKGNILERFSAQQFPDLHSELNLSSLELGDSALYFCASSGTGGNQPQHFGDGTRLSIL.